The 8 T cell receptor beta chains in this list originate from one sample, sequenced in a study of OX40 agonist ivuxolimab in advanced cancers. The method behind the library was the immunoSEQ multiplex PCR assay. Held by TCRdb, this immuneACCESS table contains in-frame sequences only and omits some clones. Under half of the omission traces to an unresolved V gene where checked; the cause of the rest is unknown. Within this sample are about 100,000 clones, with 90% of them counted one time only. Around 0.16% of the sample comes from the top ten. Here the sequenced sample was CD4+ or CD8+ T cells sorted from blood, taken in a trial of the OX40 agonist ivuxolimab. The receptors were gathered from an adult with an advanced solid tumor such as melanoma, head and neck, liver or kidney cancer.

The chain carries TRBV7-2 and TRBJ2-7, with D hard to call. The CDR3 totals 12 residues. V gave up 3 bases and J gave up 1 base, with 4 bases separating them. Looked up from germline, CDR1 is SGHTA and CDR2 is FQGNSA. The CDR3 DNA is TGTGCCAGCAGCTTTGCGTCCTACGAGCAGTACTTC. As protein: CASSFASYEQYF.

The chain combines TRBV7-8 with TRBJ1-4; D is perhaps TRBD1 (6 bases). Germline CDR1 and CDR2: SGHVS and FQNEAQ. This CDR3 has 16 residues. Trimming shortened V by 4 bases and J by 6 bases, and 18 bases separated the two germline ends. CDR3 DNA sequence: TGTGCCAGCAGCTCAAAGTTGGGGGGCTCTTATGAAAAACTGTTTTTT. This codes for CASSSKLGGSYEKLFF.

This sequence joins TRBV27 and TRBJ2-7; a possible D gene is TRBD1 (5 bases). V gave up 3 bases and J gave up 2 bases, with 11 bases separating them. The length of the CDR3 is 14 residues. Germline V gives CDR1 MNHEY, CDR2 SMNVEV (reference sequence). CDR3 bases: TGTGCCAGCAGTTTCTCAGGGTTAACCTACGAGCAGTACTTC. The encoded protein is CASSFSGLTYEQYF.

The V call is TRBV5-1, the J call TRBJ2-7, with D hard to call. There are 14 residues in the CDR3. Trimming took off 2 bases at V and 2 bases at J, with 11 bases between the two ends. Germline assignment: CDR1 SGHRS and CDR2 YFSETQ. CDR3 bases: TGCGCCAGCAGCTTTTCATACAATGCCTACGAGCAGTACTTC. As protein: CASSFSYNAYEQYF.

V is TRBV28 and J is TRBJ1-4; D ambiguous. V was clipped by 1 base and J by 8 bases, with 8 bases between them. CDR1 is MDHEN, CDR2 SYDVKM, per germline. The CDR3 has 13 amino acids. CDR3 loop: CASSLSREEKLFF. The CDR3 coding sequence is TGTGCCAGCAGTTTATCCCGGGAGGAAAAACTGTTTTTT.

This chain joins TRBV6-5 and TRBJ1-6; 11 bases are shared with TRBD1. The junction had 4 bases not matched to a gene; V was cut back by 6 bases and J by 6 bases. The CDR3 totals 15 residues. Looked up from germline, CDR1 is MNHEY and CDR2 is SVGAGI. The CDR3 protein is CASRDRGQGNSPLHF. As DNA, the CDR3 is TGTGCCAGCAGGGACAGGGGGCAGGGTAATTCACCCCTCCACTTT.

The CDR3 DNA reads as TGTGCCAGCAGCTTAGAGAGCCTTTTAGCGGAAGAGCAGTTCTTC. Its translation is CASSLESLLAEEQFF. The chain uses TRBV7-9 and TRBJ2-1; tentatively, D is TRBD2 (6 bases). CDR1 and CDR2 (germline): SEHNR, FQNEAQ (reference sequence). Trimming removed 1 base from V and 10 bases from J, with 17 bases in between. This CDR3 region has 15 residues.

The CDR3 region has the DNA TGTGCCTGGATGAGGCAGTCCGCCACCGGGGAGCTGTTTTTT. Protein sequence: CAWMRQSATGELFF. This chain connects TRBV30 to TRBJ2-2; no definite D call. V was pared by 4 bases and J by 4 bases, with 13 bases between. The CDR3 extends over 14 amino acids. Germline values: CDR1 GTSNPN, CDR2 SVGIG (reference sequence).